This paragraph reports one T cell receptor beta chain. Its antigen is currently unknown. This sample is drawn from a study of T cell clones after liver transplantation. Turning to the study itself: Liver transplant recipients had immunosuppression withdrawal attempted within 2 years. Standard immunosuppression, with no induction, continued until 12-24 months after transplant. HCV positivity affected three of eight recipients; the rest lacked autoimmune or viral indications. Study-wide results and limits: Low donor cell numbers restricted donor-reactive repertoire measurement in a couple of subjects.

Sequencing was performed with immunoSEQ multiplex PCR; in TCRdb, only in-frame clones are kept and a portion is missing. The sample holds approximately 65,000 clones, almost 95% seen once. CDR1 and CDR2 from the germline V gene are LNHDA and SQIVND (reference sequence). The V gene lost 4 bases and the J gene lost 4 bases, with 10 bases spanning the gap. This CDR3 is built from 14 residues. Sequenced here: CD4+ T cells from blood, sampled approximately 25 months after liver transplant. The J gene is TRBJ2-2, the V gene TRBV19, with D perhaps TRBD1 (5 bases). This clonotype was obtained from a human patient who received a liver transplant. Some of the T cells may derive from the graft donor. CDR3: CASSTRQFTGELFF. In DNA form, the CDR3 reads TGTGCCAGTAGTACCCGACAGTTCACCGGGGAGCTGTTTTTT.